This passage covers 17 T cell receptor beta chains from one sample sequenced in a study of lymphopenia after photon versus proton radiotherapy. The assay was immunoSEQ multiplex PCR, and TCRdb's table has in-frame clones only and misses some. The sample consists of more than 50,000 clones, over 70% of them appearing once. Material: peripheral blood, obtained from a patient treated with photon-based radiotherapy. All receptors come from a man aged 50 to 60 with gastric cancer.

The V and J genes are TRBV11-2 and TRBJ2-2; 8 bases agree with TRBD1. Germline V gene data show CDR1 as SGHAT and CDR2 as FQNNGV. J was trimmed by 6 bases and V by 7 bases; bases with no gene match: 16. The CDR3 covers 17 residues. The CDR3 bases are TGTGCCAGCACCGTACTTGGACAGGGTCAGCGAGCCGGGGAGCTGTTTTTT. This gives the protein CASTVLGQGQRAGELFF.

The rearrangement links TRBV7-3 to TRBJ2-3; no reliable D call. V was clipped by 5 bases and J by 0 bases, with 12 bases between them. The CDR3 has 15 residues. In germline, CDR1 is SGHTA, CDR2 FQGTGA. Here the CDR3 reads CASSNYPHSTDTQYF. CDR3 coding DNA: TGTGCCAGCAGCAACTACCCTCATAGCACAGATACGCAGTATTTT.

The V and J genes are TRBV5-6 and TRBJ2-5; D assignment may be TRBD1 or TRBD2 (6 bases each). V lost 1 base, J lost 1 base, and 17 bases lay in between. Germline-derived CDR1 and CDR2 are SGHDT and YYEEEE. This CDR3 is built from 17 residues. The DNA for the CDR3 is TGTGCCAGCAGCTTGACACGGGGGCGGCCTCTCCAAGAGACCCAGTACTTC. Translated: CASSLTRGRPLQETQYF.

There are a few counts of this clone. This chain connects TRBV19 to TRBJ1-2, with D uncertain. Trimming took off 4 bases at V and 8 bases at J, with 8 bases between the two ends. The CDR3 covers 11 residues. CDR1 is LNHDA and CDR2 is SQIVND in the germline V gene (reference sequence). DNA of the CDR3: TGTGCCAGTAGTACTGTCGGGGGCTACACCTTC. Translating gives CASSTVGGYTF.

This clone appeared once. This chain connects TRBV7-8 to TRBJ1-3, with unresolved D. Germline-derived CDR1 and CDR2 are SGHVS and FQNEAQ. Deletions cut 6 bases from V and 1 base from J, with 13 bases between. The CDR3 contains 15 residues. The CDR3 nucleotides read TGTGCCAGCAGACCCCGAGGACGGTCTGGAAACACCATATATTTT. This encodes CASRPRGRSGNTIYF.

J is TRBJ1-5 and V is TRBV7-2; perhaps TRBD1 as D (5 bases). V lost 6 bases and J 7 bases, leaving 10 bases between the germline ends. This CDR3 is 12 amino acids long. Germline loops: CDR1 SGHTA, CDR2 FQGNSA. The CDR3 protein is CASSGGGQPQHF. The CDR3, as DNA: TGTGCCAGCAGTGGGGGAGGACAGCCCCAGCATTTT.

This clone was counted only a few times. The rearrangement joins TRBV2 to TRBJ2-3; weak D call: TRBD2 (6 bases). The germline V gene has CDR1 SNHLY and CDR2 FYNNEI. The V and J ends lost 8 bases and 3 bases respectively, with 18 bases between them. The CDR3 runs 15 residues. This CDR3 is CASQPDGGRTDTQYF. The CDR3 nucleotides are TGTGCCAGCCAACCGGACGGGGGAAGGACAGATACGCAGTATTTT.

CDR3 DNA sequence: TGTGCCAGCAGCTTGGCCAGGAACGGGAATCAGCCCCAGCATTTT. Its protein product is CASSLARNGNQPQHF. The chain combines TRBV5-6 with TRBJ1-5; D gene uncertain. Germline lookup yields CDR1 SGHDT and CDR2 YYEEEE. Trimming cost V 0 bases and J 4 bases, with 11 bases left between them. The CDR3 is made up of 15 amino acids.

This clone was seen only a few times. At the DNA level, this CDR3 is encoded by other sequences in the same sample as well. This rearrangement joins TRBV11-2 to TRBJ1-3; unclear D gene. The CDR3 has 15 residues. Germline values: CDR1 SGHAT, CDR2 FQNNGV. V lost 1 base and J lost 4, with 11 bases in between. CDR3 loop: CASSLGGGRGNTIYF. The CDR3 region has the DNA TGTGCCAGCAGCTTAGGTGGTGGCAGGGGAAACACCATATATTTT. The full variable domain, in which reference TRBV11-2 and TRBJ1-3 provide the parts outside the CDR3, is EAGVAQSPRYKIIEKRQSVAFWCNPISGHATLYWYQQILGQGPKLLIQFQNNGVVDDSQLPKDRFSAERLKGVDSTLKIQPAKLEDSAVYLCASSLGGGRGNTIYFGEGSWLTVV.

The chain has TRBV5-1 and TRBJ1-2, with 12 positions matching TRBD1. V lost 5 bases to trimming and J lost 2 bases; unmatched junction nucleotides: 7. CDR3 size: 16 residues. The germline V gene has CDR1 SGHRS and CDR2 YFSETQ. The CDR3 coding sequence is TGCGCCAGCAGTCGGGACAGGGGGCGCGAAAACTATGGCTACACCTTC. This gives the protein CASSRDRGRENYGYTF.

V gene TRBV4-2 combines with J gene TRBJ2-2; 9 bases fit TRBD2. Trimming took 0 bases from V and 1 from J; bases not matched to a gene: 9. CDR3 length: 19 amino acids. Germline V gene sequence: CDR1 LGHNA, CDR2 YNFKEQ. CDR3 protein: CASSQDKGSGSRNTGELFF. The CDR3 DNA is TGTGCCAGCAGCCAAGATAAAGGTAGCGGGAGTCGGAACACCGGGGAGCTGTTTTTT.

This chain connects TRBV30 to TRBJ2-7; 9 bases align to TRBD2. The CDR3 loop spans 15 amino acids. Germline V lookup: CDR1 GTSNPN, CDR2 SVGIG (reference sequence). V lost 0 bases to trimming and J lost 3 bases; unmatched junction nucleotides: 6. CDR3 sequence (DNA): TGTGCCTGGAGTGTACTTCGAGCGGGAGGCTACGAGCAGTACTTC. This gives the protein CAWSVLRAGGYEQYF.

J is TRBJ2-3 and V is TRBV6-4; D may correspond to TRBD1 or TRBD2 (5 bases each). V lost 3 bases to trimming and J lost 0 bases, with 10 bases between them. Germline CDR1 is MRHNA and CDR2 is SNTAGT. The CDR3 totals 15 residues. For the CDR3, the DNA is TGTGCCAGCAGTGAACGGGGACCTAGCACAGATACGCAGTATTTT. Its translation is CASSERGPSTDTQYF.

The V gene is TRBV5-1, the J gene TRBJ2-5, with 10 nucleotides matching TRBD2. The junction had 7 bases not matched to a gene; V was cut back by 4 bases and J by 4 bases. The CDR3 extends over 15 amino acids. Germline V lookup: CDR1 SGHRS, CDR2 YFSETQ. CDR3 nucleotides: TGCGCCAGCAGCCTAAGCGGGAGGGGTGGAGAGACCCAGTACTTC. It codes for CASSLSGRGGETQYF.

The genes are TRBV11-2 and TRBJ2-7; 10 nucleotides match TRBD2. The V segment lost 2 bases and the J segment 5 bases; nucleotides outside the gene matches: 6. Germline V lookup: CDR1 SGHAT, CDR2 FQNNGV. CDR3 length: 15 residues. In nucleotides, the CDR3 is TGTGCCAGCAGCTTACGCGGGACTAGCGTAGACGAGCAGTACTTC. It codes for CASSLRGTSVDEQYF. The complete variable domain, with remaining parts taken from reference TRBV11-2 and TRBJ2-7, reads EAGVAQSPRYKIIEKRQSVAFWCNPISGHATLYWYQQILGQGPKLLIQFQNNGVVDDSQLPKDRFSAERLKGVDSTLKIQPAKLEDSAVYLCASSLRGTSVDEQYFGPGTRLTVT.

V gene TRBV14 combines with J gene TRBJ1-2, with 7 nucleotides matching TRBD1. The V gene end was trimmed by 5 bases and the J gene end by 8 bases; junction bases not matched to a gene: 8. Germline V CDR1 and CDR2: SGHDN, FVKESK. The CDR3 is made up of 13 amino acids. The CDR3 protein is CASSAKDRVGYTF. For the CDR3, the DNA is TGTGCCAGCAGCGCGAAAGACAGGGTGGGCTACACCTTC.

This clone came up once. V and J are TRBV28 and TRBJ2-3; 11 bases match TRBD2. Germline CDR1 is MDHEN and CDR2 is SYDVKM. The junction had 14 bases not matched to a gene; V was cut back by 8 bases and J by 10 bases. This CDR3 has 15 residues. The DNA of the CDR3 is TGTGCCAGCCGCGGGACTAGCGGACAAAGGGGGGCGCAGTATTTT. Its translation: CASRGTSGQRGAQYF.